A single sample is the source of the 19 T cell receptor beta chains below, sequenced in a study of control samples from healthy donors and cancer patients. Profiling relied on immunoSEQ multiplex PCR, and the TCRdb table lists in-frame clones only, not all of them. The sample includes 95,000 to 150,000 clones, roughly nine tenths seen only once; the top ten take 7.8%. The sample consisted of blood. These TCRs come from a woman aged 18-35 years in good health.

The V and J genes are TRBV7-2 and TRBJ2-1, with 8 positions matching TRBD2. The CDR3 contains 15 residues. The V and J ends lost 3 bases and 5 bases, in that order; junction bases with no gene match: 6. The germline V gene encodes CDR1 SGHTA and CDR2 FQGNSA. This CDR3 reads CASSFSGSGNNEQFF. DNA of the CDR3: TGTGCCAGCAGCTTCAGTGGTAGCGGGAACAATGAGCAGTTCTTC.

This chain uses TRBV7-8 with TRBJ1-1; D is unresolved. The CDR3 contains 16 residues. CDR1 and CDR2 (germline): SGHVS, FQNEAQ. V lost 1 base to trimming and J lost 0 bases, with 12 bases between them. The CDR3 bases are TGTGCCAGCAGCTTAGGAACCCCGCTGCTGAACACTGAAGCTTTCTTT. This translates into CASSLGTPLLNTEAFF. Full variable domain (missing parts from reference TRBV7-8 and TRBJ1-1): GAGVSQSPRYKVAKRGQDVALRCDPISGHVSLFWYQQALGQGPEFLTYFQNEAQLDKSGLPSDRFFAERPEGSVSTLKIQRTQQEDSAVYLCASSLGTPLLNTEAFFGQGTRLTVV.

This clone was detected only once. The genes are TRBV19 and TRBJ2-7, with TRBD1 matching over 11 bases. Germline CDR1 reads LNHDA; CDR2 reads SQIVND (reference sequence). There are 13 residues in the CDR3. Losses at the gene ends were 8 bases for V and 4 bases for J; bases not matched to a gene: 4. The CDR3 reads CASSGTGGYEQYF. CDR3 coding DNA: TGTGCCAGTTCCGGGACAGGGGGTTACGAGCAGTACTTC.

The V and J genes are TRBV24-1 and TRBJ1-2, with D possibly TRBD1 on 6 matching bases. The V gene lost 6 bases and the J gene lost 4 bases, with 11 bases spanning the gap. The CDR3 extends over 13 amino acids. Germline CDR1 is KGHDR and CDR2 is SFDVKD. The chain's CDR3 is CATSTTGAYGYTF. The CDR3 nucleotides read TGTGCCACCAGTACGACAGGCGCCTATGGCTACACCTTC.

This sequence joins TRBV24-1 and TRBJ2-3; D is perhaps TRBD1 (6 bases). Germline assignment: CDR1 KGHDR and CDR2 SFDVKD. The CDR3 is 16 amino acids. The V end lost 3 bases, the J end lost 2 bases, and 14 bases lay between the germline ends. The CDR3 is CATSDPSQGITDTQYF. The CDR3 bases are TGTGCCACCAGTGATCCTTCGCAGGGGATCACAGATACGCAGTATTTT.

This clone was recorded once. The CDR3 loop is CASSFFGASSYNSPLHF. Here the CDR3 DNA reads TGTGCCAGCAGCTTCTTCGGGGCGAGCTCCTATAATTCACCCCTCCACTTT. The V and J genes are TRBV5-6 and TRBJ1-6, with D possibly matching TRBD1 (5 bases). V dropped 2 bases and J dropped 0 bases, with 12 bases sitting between them. The CDR3 covers 17 residues. Germline lookup yields CDR1 SGHDT and CDR2 YYEEEE.

This rearrangement joins TRBV27 to TRBJ2-5, with 8 bases identical to TRBD1. Germline V lookup: CDR1 MNHEY, CDR2 SMNVEV (reference sequence). The CDR3 is 14 amino acids. V shed 5 bases, J shed 9 bases, and the junction held 11 bases outside the gene matches. The CDR3 region is CASSGRGTGHSQYF. CDR3 coding DNA: TGTGCCAGCAGTGGCAGGGGGACAGGCCATTCCCAGTACTTC.

The V and J genes are TRBV7-2 and TRBJ2-5; D unresolved. V gave up 2 bases and J gave up 1 base, with 5 bases separating them. CDR1 SGHTA and CDR2 FQGNSA come from the germline V gene. The CDR3 is 13 residues long. The CDR3 DNA reads as TGTGCCAGCAGCTTAAGCACCCAAGAGACCCAGTACTTC. Encoded protein: CASSLSTQETQYF.

V gene TRBV27 combines with J gene TRBJ2-1, with 9 nucleotides matching TRBD2. V was pared by 3 bases and J by 6 bases, with 6 bases of the junction left unmatched. CDR1 and CDR2 (germline): MNHEY, SMNVEV (reference sequence). The CDR3 length is 15 residues. The DNA of the CDR3 is TGTGCCAGCAGTTTCGGGCGGGGGGGCCGCAATGAGCAGTTCTTC. Amino acid sequence: CASSFGRGGRNEQFF.

This clone appeared once. The chain recombines TRBV6-2 or TRBV6-3 with TRBJ2-3; TRBD1 might be the D (6 bases). Germline-derived CDR1 and CDR2 are MNHEY and SVGEGT. V lost 6 bases to trimming and J lost 4 bases, with 11 bases between them. The CDR3 is made up of 13 amino acids. The CDR3 nucleotides are TGTGCCAGCAGCCCAGGGGACCCAGATACGCAGTATTTT. Its protein product is CASSPGDPDTQYF.

The chain has TRBV14 and TRBJ2-7; 9 bases agree with TRBD1. V was pared by 4 bases and J by 6 bases, with 7 bases of the junction left unmatched. The CDR3 contains 14 residues. In germline, CDR1 is SGHDN, CDR2 FVKESK. Here the CDR3 DNA reads TGTGCCAGCAGCCGACAGGGGGGAAGTCGCGAGCAGTACTTC. Its protein product is CASSRQGGSREQYF.

The V and J genes are TRBV5-1 and TRBJ1-1; D gene ambiguous. V was clipped by 3 bases and J by 0 bases, with 12 bases between them. The CDR3 totals 15 residues. Germline V CDR1 and CDR2: SGHRS, YFSETQ. DNA of the CDR3: TGCGCCAGCAGCTACGGAGGGCAGTTGAACACTGAAGCTTTCTTT. Translated: CASSYGGQLNTEAFF.

To note about this clone: Different DNA sequences within this sample yield the same CDR3. The chain uses TRBV7-2 and TRBJ1-4, with D maybe TRBD1 (6 bases). The CDR3 runs to 15 residues. Per germline, CDR1 SGHTA and CDR2 FQGNSA. Trimming left V 6 bases short and J 3 bases short, with 14 bases between. CDR3 residues: CASSAQTGPNEKLFF. In DNA, the CDR3 is TGTGCCAGCAGTGCGCAGACAGGCCCTAATGAAAAACTGTTTTTT.

CDR3: CASSKEAGQENTGELFF. As DNA, the CDR3 is TGTGCCAGCAGCAAAGAGGCGGGACAGGAGAACACCGGGGAGCTGTTTTTT. The rearrangement links TRBV21-1 to TRBJ2-2; TRBD1, the table's D call, lacks a check against the DNA. TRBV21-1 is given as a pseudogene. This CDR3 has 17 amino acids.

This clone is a singleton in its sample. The J gene is TRBJ2-5, the V gene TRBV7-9, with 8 bases lining up with TRBD2. V dropped 1 base and J dropped 5; count of bases not matched to a gene: 9. Germline assignment: CDR1 SEHNR and CDR2 FQNEAQ (reference sequence). CDR3 length: 16 amino acids. CDR3 in amino acids: CASSLGISGKRETQYF. CDR3 nucleotides: TGTGCCAGCAGCTTAGGAATTAGCGGGAAGCGGGAGACCCAGTACTTC.

The J gene is TRBJ2-7, the V gene TRBV12-5, with 10 bases that match TRBD1. CDR3 length: 15 residues. Per the germline V gene, CDR1 is LGHNT and CDR2 is FRNRAP. Trimming took 5 bases from V and 6 from J; bases not matched to a gene: 10. CDR3 bases: TGTGCTAGTGGTCCTGGACAGGGGGATTTTTTCGAGCAGTACTTC. It encodes CASGPGQGDFFEQYF.

The gene calls are TRBV6-2 or TRBV6-3 and TRBJ2-3; 12 bases map to TRBD2. CDR3 length: 20 amino acids. V lost 2 bases and J lost 2; bases outside the gene matches: 14. Germline-derived CDR1 and CDR2 are MNHEY and SVGEGT. Here the CDR3 DNA reads TGTGCCAGCAGTTACCACGTTCGGGCTAGCGGGGGGGCCGTCACAGATACGCAGTATTTT. This gives the protein CASSYHVRASGGAVTDTQYF.

The rearrangement links TRBV19 to TRBJ2-7; D perhaps matches TRBD1 (6 bases). V was trimmed by 3 bases and J by 2 bases, leaving 11 bases between them. CDR1 is LNHDA, CDR2 SQIVND, per germline (reference sequence). This CDR3 has 14 residues. DNA for the CDR3: TGTGCCAGTAGTATCGGCAGGGGAGCCTACGAGCAGTACTTC. This encodes CASSIGRGAYEQYF.

The chain combines TRBV7-2 with TRBJ2-5; D is unclear. The CDR3 sequence is 13 residues long. The V and J ends lost 0 bases and 4 bases respectively, with 6 bases between them. Germline V gene lookup returns CDR1 SGHTA and CDR2 FQGNSA. In DNA form, the CDR3 reads TGTGCCAGCAGCTTAGCAGAAGGAGAGACCCAGTACTTC. The encoded protein is CASSLAEGETQYF.